This passage covers 2 T cell receptor beta chains from one sample sequenced in a study of metastatic and nonmetastatic thyroid tumors. TCRdb re-clonotyped the PCR reads via MiXCR. The sample has about 38,000 clones; about half are singletons. Treatment of any kind had been given to no patient before thyroid surgery. The specimen sequenced was tumor tissue. Every receptor here comes from a male donor with papillary thyroid cancer or a benign thyroid nodule (not recorded which). Some clones in this sample may be carry-over from other donors' samples.

The chain is built from TRBV7-2 and TRBJ2-7; TRBD2 is a possible D gene (5 bases). Between the trimmed V and J ends, which lost 1 base and 7 bases, there was a span of 14 bases. The CDR3 sequence is 14 residues long. CDR1 is SGHTA, CDR2 FQGNSA, per germline. The CDR3 is CASSLGTAGWEQYF. For the CDR3, the DNA is TGTGCCAGCAGCTTAGGTACCGCGGGCTGGGAGCAGTACTTC.

This clone was detected only once. CDR3 residues: CSADLDSFTEAFF. CDR3 in DNA: TGCAGTGCTGACTTGGACAGCTTCACTGAAGCTTTCTTT. The chain recombines TRBV20-1 with TRBJ1-1, with TRBD1 as a possible D gene (6 bases). Germline V CDR1 and CDR2: DFQATT, SNEGSKA (reference sequence). CDR3 length equals 13 residues. The V end was cut by 5 bases, the J end by 4 bases, with 14 bases between.